The next 8 T cell receptor beta chains were all read from a single sample in a study of CD8+CD57+ T cells in acquired aplastic anemia. The study profiled TCR beta VDJ and CDR3 using genomic DNA as template. TCRdb redid the calling of the reads with MiXCR, one entry per CDR3 protein. The repertoire consists of 300,000 or so distinct CDR3 sequences, with about 56% occurring once and the leading ten covering less than 10%. Sequenced input: sorted CD4+, CD8+, or CD8+CD57+ T cells (not recorded which) from PBMCs. The receptor set was obtained from a human donor with severe aplastic anemia or a healthy control (not recorded which).

V gene TRBV10-3 combines with J gene TRBJ2-7; tentative D call: TRBD2 (6 bases). This CDR3 contains 14 residues. Germline CDR1 and CDR2: ENHRY and SYGVKD. Trimming left V 3 bases short and J 4 bases short, with 13 bases between. CDR3 residues: CAISDEVAAYEQYF. The CDR3 DNA reads TGTGCCATCAGTGACGAGGTAGCGGCTTACGAGCAGTACTTC.

The chain combines TRBV7-2 with TRBJ2-1; 13 bases fit TRBD2. V gave up 4 bases and J gave up 4 bases; unmatched junction bases: 1. Germline V gives CDR1 SGHTA, CDR2 FQGNSA. This CDR3 region has 15 residues. As DNA, the CDR3 is TGTGCCAGCAGCTGGACTAGCGGGAGTTACAATGAGCAGTTCTTC. This encodes CASSWTSGSYNEQFF.

The chain employs TRBV19 and TRBJ1-3; D is undetermined. The V gene's germline CDR1 is LNHDA and CDR2 SQIVND (reference sequence). V was trimmed by 6 bases and J by 7 bases, leaving 16 bases between them. The CDR3 extends over 14 amino acids. The CDR3 protein is CASREFGLLNTIYF. For the CDR3, the DNA is TGTGCCAGTAGGGAGTTCGGACTGCTGAACACCATATATTTT.

The V call is TRBV7-9, the J call TRBJ1-2; possible D gene TRBD1, 5 bases. The germline V gene encodes CDR1 SEHNR and CDR2 FQNEAQ (reference sequence). The CDR3 runs to 17 residues. Trimming removed 4 bases at V and 4 bases at J, with 22 bases between. CDR3 protein: CASSSPRASLQGYGYTF. The CDR3 bases are TGTGCCAGCAGCTCACCACGGGCCTCACTTCAGGGCTATGGCTACACCTTC.

V is TRBV10-3 and J is TRBJ2-2; TRBD2 matches at 7 bases. The CDR3 contains 15 residues. Trimming removed 9 bases from V and 2 bases from J; junction bases left unmatched: 9. CDR1 is ENHRY, CDR2 SYGVKD, per germline. The CDR3 loop is CAIQAAGLNTGELFF. The DNA for the CDR3 is TGTGCCATACAAGCGGCGGGACTAAACACCGGGGAGCTGTTTTTT.

This clonotype was found a few times. V usage is TRBV7-2 and J usage is TRBJ2-2, with 7 bases lining up with TRBD1. After removal of 3 bases from V and 3 bases from J, the junction contained 4 bases not matched to a gene. This CDR3 is built from 15 residues. The germline CDR1 and CDR2 sequences are SGHTA and FQGNSA. CDR3 residues: CASSLGRGYTGELFF. The CDR3 DNA follows: TGTGCCAGCAGCTTGGGCAGGGGGTACACCGGGGAGCTGTTTTTT.

This chain uses TRBV19 with TRBJ2-3, with 7 bases lining up with TRBD2. This CDR3 is built from 14 residues. Per germline, CDR1 LNHDA and CDR2 SQIVND (reference sequence). Unmatched junction bases numbered 6, after V lost 5 bases and J lost 4 bases. As DNA, the CDR3 is TGTGCCAGTAGTTTGCGGGGGAACGCAGATACGCAGTATTTT. Translation: CASSLRGNADTQYF.

This chain joins TRBV7-2 and TRBJ1-5, with D perhaps TRBD1 (5 bases). The CDR3 consists of 15 residues. V was cut by 6 bases and J by 2 bases, with 14 bases left in between. CDR1 is SGHTA, CDR2 FQGNSA, per germline. CDR3 sequence reads: CASSKGQGGNQPQHF. The DNA of the CDR3 is TGTGCCAGCAGTAAGGGCCAGGGAGGCAATCAGCCCCAGCATTTT.